This TCR beta chain was identified during a study of T cells expressing NK-cell markers. Overall study context: Sorted T-cell subsets CD3+CD56+NKG2C+, CD3+CD56+NKG2C- and CD3+CD56-NKG2C+ were TCR beta-sequenced. Seven donors tested HCMV-seropositive and one tested seronegative among the eight sequenced. Findings and caveats of the study: Once again these clonotypes came out on top in the CD3+CD56-NKG2C+ fraction of a few donors. NKG2C+ dominant clonotype frequencies in five to seven donors were about 1.0-8% of CD8+ T cells.

No DNA is given; TCRdb re-called the 5' RACE reads and lists each CDR3 protein once. The sample includes about 460,000 distinct CDR3 sequences. In the case of this clonotype: Its antigen remains unidentified.

The germline gives CDR1 SGHRS, CDR2 YFSETQ. This CDR3 has 18 residues. The receptor's source is a woman between 45 and 65 years old in good health. The sample comprised blood T cells: a sorted CD56 or NKG2C T cell subset, CD4+ or CD8+ T cells, or bulk PBMC T cells (not recorded which). This rearrangement joins TRBV5-1 to TRBJ1-4; TCRdb returns TRBD1, unconfirmable since there is no DNA. CDR3 amino acids: CASSLASRGTGNNEKLFF.